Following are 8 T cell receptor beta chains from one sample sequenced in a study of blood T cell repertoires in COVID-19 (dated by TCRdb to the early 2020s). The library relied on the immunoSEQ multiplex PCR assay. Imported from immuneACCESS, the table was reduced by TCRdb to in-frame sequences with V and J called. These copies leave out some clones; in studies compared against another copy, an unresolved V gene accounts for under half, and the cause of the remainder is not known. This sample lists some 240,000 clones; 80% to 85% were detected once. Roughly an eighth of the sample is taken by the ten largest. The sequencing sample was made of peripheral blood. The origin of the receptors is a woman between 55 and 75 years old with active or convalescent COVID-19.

CDR3 in amino acids: CASSPRREGRPTGGDTIYF. The CDR3, as DNA: TGTGCCAGCAGCCCCCGTAGGGAGGGCAGACCGACCGGGGGGGACACCATATATTTT. The V gene is TRBV9, the J gene TRBJ1-3; possibly TRBD1 for D (5 bases). The CDR3 loop spans 19 amino acids. Germline loops: CDR1 SGDLS, CDR2 YYNGEE. Deletions cut 4 bases from V and 8 bases from J, with 31 bases between.

CDR3: CASSFSGSGQPQHF. The CDR3 bases are TGTGCCAGCAGCTTTTCGGGGTCGGGTCAGCCCCAGCATTTT. The chain carries TRBV7-9 and TRBJ1-5, with D hard to call. CDR1 is SEHNR, CDR2 FQNEAQ, per germline (reference sequence). This CDR3 is 14 amino acids long. The V and J ends lost 3 bases and 6 bases respectively, with 12 bases between them.

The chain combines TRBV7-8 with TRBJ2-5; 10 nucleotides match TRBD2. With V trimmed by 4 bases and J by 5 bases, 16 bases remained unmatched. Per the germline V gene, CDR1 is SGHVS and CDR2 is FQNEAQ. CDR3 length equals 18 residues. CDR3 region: CASSSTGERGGVGETQYF. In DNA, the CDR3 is TGTGCCAGCAGCTCGACAGGGGAGCGGGGGGGCGTTGGTGAGACCCAGTACTTC.

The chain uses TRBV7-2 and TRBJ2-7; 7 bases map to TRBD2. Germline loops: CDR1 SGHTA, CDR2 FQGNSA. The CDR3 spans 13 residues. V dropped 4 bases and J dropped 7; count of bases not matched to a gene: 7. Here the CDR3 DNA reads TGTGCCAGCAGCTCGCAACTAGCGTTGGAGCAGTACTTC. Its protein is CASSSQLALEQYF.

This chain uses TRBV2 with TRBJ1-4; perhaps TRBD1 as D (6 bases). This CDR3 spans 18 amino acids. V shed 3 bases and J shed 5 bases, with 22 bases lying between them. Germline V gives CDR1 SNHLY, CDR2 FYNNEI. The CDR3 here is CASSDKAPAGAVNEKLFF. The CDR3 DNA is TGTGCCAGCAGTGACAAGGCACCCGCAGGGGCGGTAAATGAAAAACTGTTTTTT. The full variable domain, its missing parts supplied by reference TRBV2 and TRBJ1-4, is EPEVTQTPSHQVTQMGQEVILRCVPISNHLYFYWYRQILGQKVEFLVSFYNNEISEKSEIFDDQFSVERPDGSNFTLKIRSTKLEDSAMYFCASSDKAPAGAVNEKLFFGSGTQLSVL.

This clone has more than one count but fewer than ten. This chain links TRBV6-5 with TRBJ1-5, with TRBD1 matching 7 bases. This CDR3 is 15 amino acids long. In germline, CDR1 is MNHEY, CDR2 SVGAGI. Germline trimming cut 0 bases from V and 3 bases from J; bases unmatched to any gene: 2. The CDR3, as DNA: TGTGCCAGCAGTTACTCGACAGGGAACAATCAGCCCCAGCATTTT. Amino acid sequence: CASSYSTGNNQPQHF.

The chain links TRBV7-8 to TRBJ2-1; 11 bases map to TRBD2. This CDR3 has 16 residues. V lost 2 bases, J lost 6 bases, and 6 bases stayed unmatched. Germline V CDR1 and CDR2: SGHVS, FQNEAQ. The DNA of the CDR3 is TGTGCCAGCAGCTTAATAGCGGGGGGGAGGGTCAATGAGCAGTTCTTC. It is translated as CASSLIAGGRVNEQFF. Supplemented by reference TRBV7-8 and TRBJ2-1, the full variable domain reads GAGVSQSPRYKVAKRGQDVALRCDPISGHVSLFWYQQALGQGPEFLTYFQNEAQLDKSGLPSDRFFAERPEGSVSTLKIQRTQQEDSAVYLCASSLIAGGRVNEQFFGPGTRLTVL.

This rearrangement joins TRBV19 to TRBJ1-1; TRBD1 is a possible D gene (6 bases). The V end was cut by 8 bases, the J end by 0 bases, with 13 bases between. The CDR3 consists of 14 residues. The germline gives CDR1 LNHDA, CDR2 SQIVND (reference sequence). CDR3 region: CASGTGLMNTEAFF. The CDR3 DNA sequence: TGTGCCAGTGGTACAGGGCTAATGAACACTGAAGCTTTCTTT.